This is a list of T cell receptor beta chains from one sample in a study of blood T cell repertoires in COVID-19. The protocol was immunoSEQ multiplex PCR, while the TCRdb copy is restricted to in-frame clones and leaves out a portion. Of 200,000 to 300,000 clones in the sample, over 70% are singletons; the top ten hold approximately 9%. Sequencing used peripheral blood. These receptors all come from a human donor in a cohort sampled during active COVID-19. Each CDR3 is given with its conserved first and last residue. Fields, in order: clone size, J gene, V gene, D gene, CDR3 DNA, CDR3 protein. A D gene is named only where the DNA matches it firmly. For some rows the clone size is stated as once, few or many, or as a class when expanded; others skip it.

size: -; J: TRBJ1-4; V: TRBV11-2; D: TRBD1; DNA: TGTGCCAGCAGCCCAGACAGGGGTATCACTAATGAAAAACTGTTTTTT; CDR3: CASSPDRGITNEKLFF
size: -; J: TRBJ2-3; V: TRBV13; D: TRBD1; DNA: TGTGCCAGCAGCTTTAGCCGGGACAGGTTGTATTTT; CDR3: CASSFSRDRLYF
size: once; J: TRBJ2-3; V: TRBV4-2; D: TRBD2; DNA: TGTGCCAGCAGCCAAGGGGGAGGGAGGTTCACAGATACGCAGTATTTT; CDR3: CASSQGGGRFTDTQYF
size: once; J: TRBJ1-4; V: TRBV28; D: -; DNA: TGTGCCAGCATGGGGCAAAATGAGGAAAAACTGTTTTTT; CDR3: CASMGQNEEKLFF
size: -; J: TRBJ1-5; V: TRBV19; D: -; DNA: TGTGCCAGTAGCAGTTTCCCAGGGGCGGGTCAGCCCCAGCATTTT; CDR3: CASSSFPGAGQPQHF
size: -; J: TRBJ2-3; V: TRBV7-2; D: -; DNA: TGTGCCAGCAGCTTAGCAACAGGGCTCGGCACAGATACGCAGTATTTT; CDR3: CASSLATGLGTDTQYF
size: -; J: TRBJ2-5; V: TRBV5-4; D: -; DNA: TGTGCCAGCAGCTCCATCCGAGTAGACAGACAAGAGACCCAGTACTTC; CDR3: CASSSIRVDRQETQYF
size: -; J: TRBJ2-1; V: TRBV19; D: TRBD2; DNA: TGTGCCAGTAGTATTTTTCCACAGCGGGGGGGACAAGGGGAGCAGTTCTTC; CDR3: CASSIFPQRGGQGEQFF
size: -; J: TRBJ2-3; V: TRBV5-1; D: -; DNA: TGCGCCAGCAGCTTGGACAGACCCACAGATACGCAGTATTTT; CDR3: CASSLDRPTDTQYF
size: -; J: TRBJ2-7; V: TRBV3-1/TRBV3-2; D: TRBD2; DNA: TGTGCCAACGACGTTCGATCTAGCGGGAAGGGGTCCTACGAGCAGTACTTC; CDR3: CANDVRSSGKGSYEQYF
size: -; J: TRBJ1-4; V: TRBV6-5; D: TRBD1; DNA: TGTGCCAGCAGAACCGGGACAGGGAGTGAAAAACTGTTTTTT; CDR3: CASRTGTGSEKLFF
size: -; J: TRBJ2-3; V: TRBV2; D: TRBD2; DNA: TGTGCCAGCAGTGACCTAGCGGGACTTGATACGCAGTATTTT; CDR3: CASSDLAGLDTQYF
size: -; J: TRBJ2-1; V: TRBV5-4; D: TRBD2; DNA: TGTGCCAGCAGCTTTCCCGGGACTAGCGGGAGAGACCCTGGGTTCTTC; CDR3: CASSFPGTSGRDPGFF
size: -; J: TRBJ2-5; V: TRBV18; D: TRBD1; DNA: TGTGCCAGCTCACCACCGGGAAGACAGGGGGATGAGACCCAGTACTTC; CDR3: CASSPPGRQGDETQYF
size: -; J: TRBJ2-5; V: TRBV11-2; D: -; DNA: TGTGCCAGCAGCTTGGACTGGACCCAGTACTTC; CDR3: CASSLDWTQYF
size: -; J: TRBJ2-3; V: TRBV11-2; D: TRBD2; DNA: TGTGCCAGCAGCTTACAGCGGGGGGGCGCAGATACGCAGTATTTT; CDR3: CASSLQRGGADTQYF
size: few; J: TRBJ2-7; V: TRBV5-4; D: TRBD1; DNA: TGTGCCAGCAGCTTGGGACAGGGGAGACACGAGCAGTACTTC; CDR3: CASSLGQGRHEQYF
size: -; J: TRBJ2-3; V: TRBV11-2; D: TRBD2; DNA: TGTGCCAGCAGCATAGCCGGGACTAGCCTAGATACGCAGTATTTT; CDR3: CASSIAGTSLDTQYF
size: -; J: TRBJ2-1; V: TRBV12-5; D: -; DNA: TGTGCTAGTGGTTTGGTATTAGTCGGTCTGGATGAGCAGTTCTTC; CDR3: CASGLVLVGLDEQFF
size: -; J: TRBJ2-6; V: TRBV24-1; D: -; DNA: TGTGCCACCTCGGGTACCGGGGCCAACGTCCTGACTTTC; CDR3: CATSGTGANVLTF
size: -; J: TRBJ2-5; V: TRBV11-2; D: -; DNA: TGTGCCAGCAGCCCCCCCGGCGAGCGGGAAGAGACCCAGTACTTC; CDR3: CASSPPGEREETQYF
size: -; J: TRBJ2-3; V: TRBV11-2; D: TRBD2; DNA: TGTGCCAGCAGCTTAGGGGTTGGGGCGGGAGCAAAAGGAGATACGCAGTATTTT; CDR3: CASSLGVGAGAKGDTQYF
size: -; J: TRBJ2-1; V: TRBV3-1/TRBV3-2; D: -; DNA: TGTGCCAGCAGCCAAGGTTGGCCTCCCAGCTCCTACAATGAGCAGTTCTTC; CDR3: CASSQGWPPSSYNEQFF
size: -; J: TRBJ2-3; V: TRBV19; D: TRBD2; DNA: TGTGCCAGTAGGTCATCAGCGGGGGGTACCACAGATACGCAGTATTTT; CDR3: CASRSSAGGTTDTQYF
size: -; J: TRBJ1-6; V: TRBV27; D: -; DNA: TGTGCCAGCAGTGCGGGTACGAGCTCCTATAATTCACCCCTCCACTTT; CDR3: CASSAGTSSYNSPLHF
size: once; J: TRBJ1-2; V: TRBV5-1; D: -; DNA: TGCGCCAGCAGTAAGGACAGATTCTATGGCTACACCTTC; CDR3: CASSKDRFYGYTF
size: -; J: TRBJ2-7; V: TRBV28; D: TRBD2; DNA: TGTGCCAGCAGGATCTCTAGCGGGGTCTACGAGCAGTACTTC; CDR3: CASRISSGVYEQYF
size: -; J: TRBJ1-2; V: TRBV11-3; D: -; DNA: TGTGCCAGCAGCCCCGGCGGACATGGGGCAGAGGGCTACACCTTC; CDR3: CASSPGGHGAEGYTF
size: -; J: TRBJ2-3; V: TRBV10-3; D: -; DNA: TGTGCCATCACTACCGGGTCCCCAGATACGCAGTATTTT; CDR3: CAITTGSPDTQYF
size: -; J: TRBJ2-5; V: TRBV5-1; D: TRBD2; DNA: TGCGCCAGCAGCTTGACCGGGACTAGCGGGGGAGAGACCCAGTACTTC; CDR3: CASSLTGTSGGETQYF
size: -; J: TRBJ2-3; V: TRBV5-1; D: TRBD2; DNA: TGCGCCAGCAGCTTGGTTCTTGGCGGGAGTACAGATACGCAGTATTTT; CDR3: CASSLVLGGSTDTQYF
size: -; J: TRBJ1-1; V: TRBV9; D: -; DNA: TGTGCCAGCAGCGTACAGGACAGTTTCACTGAAGCTTTCTTT; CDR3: CASSVQDSFTEAFF
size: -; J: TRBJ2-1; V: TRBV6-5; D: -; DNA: TGTGCAGGGGGCGAGCGGGGGCCCTACAATGAGCAGTTCTTC; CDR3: CAGGERGPYNEQFF
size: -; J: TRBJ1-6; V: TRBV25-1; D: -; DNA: TGTGCCAGCAGTGGGGTCGGGAATTCACCCCTCCACTTT; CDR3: CASSGVGNSPLHF
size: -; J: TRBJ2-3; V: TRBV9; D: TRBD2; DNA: TGTGCCAGCACCACCCGACTAGCGGGGGGCACAGATACGCAGTATTTT; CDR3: CASTTRLAGGTDTQYF
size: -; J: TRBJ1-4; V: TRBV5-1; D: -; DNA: TGCGCCAGCAGCCAATTCACGACAGATAATGAAAAACTGTTTTTT; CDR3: CASSQFTTDNEKLFF
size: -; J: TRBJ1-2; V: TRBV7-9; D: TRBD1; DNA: TGTGCCAGCAGCCCACAAGGGACAGCTGCTAACTATGGCTACACCTTC; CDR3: CASSPQGTAANYGYTF
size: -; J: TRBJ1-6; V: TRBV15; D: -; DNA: TGTGCCACCAGCAGAGGTCATTCAGGGCTGAATTCACCCCTCCACTTT; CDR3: CATSRGHSGLNSPLHF
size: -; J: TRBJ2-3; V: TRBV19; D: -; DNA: TGTGCCAGTACGTCACAGGGGAGGACCACAGATACGCAGTATTTT; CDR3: CASTSQGRTTDTQYF
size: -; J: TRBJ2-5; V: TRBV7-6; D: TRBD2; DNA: TGTGCCAGCAGCTTAGGTAGCGGGGGAAACCAAGAGACCCAGTACTTC; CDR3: CASSLGSGGNQETQYF
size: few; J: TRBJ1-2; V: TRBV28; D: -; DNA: TGTGCCAGCAGTCCCACTATCTATGGCTACACCTTC; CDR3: CASSPTIYGYTF
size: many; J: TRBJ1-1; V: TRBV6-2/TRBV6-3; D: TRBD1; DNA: TGTGCCAGCAGTCGTGGACAGGGAGGAACTGAAGCTTTCTTT; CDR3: CASSRGQGGTEAFF
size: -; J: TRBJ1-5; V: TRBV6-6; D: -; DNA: TGTGCCAGCCTGGGGGGGTATCAGCCCCAGCATTTT; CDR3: CASLGGYQPQHF
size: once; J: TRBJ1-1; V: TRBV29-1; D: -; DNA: TGCAGCGTTGAACCCTCGTCTGAAGCTTTCTTT; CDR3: CSVEPSSEAFF
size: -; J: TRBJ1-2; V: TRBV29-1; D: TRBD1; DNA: TGCAGCGTTGAAGCCCCGGGACAGGAATTAAGCTACACCTTC; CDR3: CSVEAPGQELSYTF
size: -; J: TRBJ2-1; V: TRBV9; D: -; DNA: TGTGCCAGCAGCGTAGGAATAGCGCTGTCACGCGATGAGCAGTTCTTC; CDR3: CASSVGIALSRDEQFF
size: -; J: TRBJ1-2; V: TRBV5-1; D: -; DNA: TGCGCCAGCAGCTTTAACAGGGATGCTTCCGGCTACACCTTC; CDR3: CASSFNRDASGYTF
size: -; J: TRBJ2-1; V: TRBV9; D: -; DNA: TGTGCCAGCAGCGTAGGGGCTTTCAGGTCCTACAATGAGCAGTTCTTC; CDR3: CASSVGAFRSYNEQFF
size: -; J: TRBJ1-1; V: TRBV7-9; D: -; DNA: TGTGCCAGCAGCTCCGGACAGCAGAACACTGAAGCTTTCTTT; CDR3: CASSSGQQNTEAFF
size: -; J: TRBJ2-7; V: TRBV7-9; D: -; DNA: TGTGCCAGCAGCTTAGGGGGCGACGAGCAGTACTTC; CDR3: CASSLGGDEQYF
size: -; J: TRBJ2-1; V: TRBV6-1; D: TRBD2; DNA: TGTGCCAGCAGTGAATTCCCGACTAGCGGAGCGGGAGGGCATGAGCAGTTCTTC; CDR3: CASSEFPTSGAGGHEQFF